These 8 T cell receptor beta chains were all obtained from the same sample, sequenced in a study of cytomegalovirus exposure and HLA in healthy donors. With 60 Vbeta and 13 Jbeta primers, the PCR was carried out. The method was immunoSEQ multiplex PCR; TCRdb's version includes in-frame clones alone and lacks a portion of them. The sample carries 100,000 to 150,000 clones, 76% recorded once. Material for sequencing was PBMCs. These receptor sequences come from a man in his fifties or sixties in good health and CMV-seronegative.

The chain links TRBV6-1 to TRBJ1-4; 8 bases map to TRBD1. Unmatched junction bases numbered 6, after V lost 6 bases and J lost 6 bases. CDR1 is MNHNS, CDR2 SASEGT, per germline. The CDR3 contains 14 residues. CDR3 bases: TGTGCCAGCAGGACAGGGGAGAGGGATGAAAAACTGTTTTTT. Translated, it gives CASRTGERDEKLFF.

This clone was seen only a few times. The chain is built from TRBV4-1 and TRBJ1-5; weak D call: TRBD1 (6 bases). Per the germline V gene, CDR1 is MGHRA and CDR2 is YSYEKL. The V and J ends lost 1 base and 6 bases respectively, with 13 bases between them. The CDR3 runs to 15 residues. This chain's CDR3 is CASSQGEGGAQPQHF. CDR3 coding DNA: TGCGCCAGCAGCCAAGGGGAGGGGGGGGCTCAGCCCCAGCATTTT.

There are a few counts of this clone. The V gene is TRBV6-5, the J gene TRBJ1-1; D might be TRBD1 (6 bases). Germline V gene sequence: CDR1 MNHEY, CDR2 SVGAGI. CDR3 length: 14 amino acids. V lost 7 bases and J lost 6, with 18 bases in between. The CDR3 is CASTPGALVSEAFF. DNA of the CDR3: TGTGCCAGCACTCCAGGGGCCTTAGTCTCTGAAGCTTTCTTT.

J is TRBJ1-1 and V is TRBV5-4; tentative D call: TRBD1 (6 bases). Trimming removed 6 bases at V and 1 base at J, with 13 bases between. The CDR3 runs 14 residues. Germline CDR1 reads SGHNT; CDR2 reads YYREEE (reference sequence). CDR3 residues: CASTRNRANTEAFF. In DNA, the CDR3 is TGTGCCAGCACCCGGAACAGGGCGAACACTGAAGCTTTCTTT.

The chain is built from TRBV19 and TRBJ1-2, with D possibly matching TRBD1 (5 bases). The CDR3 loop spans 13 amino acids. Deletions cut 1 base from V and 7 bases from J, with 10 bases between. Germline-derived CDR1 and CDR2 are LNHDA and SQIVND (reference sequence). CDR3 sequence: CASSIATEAGYTF. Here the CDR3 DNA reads TGTGCCAGTAGTATAGCGACAGAAGCTGGCTACACCTTC.

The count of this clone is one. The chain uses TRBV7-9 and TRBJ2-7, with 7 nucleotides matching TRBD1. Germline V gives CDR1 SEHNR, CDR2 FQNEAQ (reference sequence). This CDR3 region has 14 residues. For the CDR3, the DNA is TGTTCCAGCAGCTTAACCGGGACAGCCTACGAGCAGTACGTC. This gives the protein CSSSLTGTAYEQYV.

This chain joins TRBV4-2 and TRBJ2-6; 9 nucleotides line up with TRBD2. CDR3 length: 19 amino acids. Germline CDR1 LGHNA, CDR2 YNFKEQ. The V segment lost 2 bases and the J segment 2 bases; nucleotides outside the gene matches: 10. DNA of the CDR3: TGTGCCAGCAGCCAAAGGGGCGGCGGGGGGGCCGCTGGGGCCAACGTCCTGACTTTC. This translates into CASSQRGGGGAAGANVLTF.

The DNA for the CDR3 is TGCGCCAGCAGGGGACTAGCACCTCAAGAGACCCAGTACTTC. Encoded protein: CASRGLAPQETQYF. The genes are TRBV5-1 and TRBJ2-5, with 9 bases aligning to TRBD2. The CDR3 length is 14 residues. Trimming took 5 bases from V and 2 from J; bases not matched to a gene: 4. Per germline, CDR1 SGHRS and CDR2 YFSETQ. Combining the CDR3 with reference TRBV5-1 and TRBJ2-5 gives the whole variable domain KAGVTQTPRYLIKTRGQQVTLSCSPISGHRSVSWYQQTPGQGLQFLFEYFSETQRNKGNFPGRFSGRQFSNSRSEMNVSTLELGDSALYLCASRGLAPQETQYFGPGTRLLVL.